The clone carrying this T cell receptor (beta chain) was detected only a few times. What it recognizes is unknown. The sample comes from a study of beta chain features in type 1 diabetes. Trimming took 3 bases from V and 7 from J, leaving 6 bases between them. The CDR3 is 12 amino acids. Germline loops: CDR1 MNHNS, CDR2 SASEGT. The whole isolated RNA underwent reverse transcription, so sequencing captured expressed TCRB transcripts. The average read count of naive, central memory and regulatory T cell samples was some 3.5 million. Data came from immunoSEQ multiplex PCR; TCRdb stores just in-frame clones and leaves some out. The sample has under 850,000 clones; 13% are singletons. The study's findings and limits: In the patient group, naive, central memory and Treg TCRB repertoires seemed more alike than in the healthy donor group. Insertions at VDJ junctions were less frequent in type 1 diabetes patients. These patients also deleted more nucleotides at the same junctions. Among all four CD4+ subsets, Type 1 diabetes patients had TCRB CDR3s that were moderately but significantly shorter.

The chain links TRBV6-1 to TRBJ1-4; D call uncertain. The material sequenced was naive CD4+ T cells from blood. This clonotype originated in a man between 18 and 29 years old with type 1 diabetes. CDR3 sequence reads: CASSEVGEKLFF. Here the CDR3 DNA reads TGTGCCAGCAGTGAGGTCGGTGAAAAACTGTTTTTT.